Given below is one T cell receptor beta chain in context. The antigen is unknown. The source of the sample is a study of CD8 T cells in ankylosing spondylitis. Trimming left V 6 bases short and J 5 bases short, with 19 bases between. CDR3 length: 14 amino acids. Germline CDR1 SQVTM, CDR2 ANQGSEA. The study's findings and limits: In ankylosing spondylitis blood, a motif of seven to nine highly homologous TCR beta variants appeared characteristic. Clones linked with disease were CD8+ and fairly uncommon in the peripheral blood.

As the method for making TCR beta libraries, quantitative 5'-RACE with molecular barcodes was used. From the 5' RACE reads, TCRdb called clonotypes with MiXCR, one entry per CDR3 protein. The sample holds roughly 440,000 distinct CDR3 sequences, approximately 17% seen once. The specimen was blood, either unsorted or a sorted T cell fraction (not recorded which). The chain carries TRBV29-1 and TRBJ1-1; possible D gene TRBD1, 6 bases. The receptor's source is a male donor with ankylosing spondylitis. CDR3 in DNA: TGCAGCGTGGATAGACAGGAGGGAGGAACTGAAGCTTTCTTT. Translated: CSVDRQEGGTEAFF.